This is a list of T cell receptor beta chains from one sample in a study of spatial heterogeneity in lung cancer. TCRdb recomputed calls from the 5' RACE reads with MiXCR, one row per CDR3 protein. The repertoire holds tens of thousands of distinct CDR3 sequences, with roughly an eighth as singletons. The specimen was PBMCs, collected at surgery. Receptors originate from a male donor with early-stage non-small cell lung cancer. CDR3s include the opening cysteine and the closing phenylalanine or tryptophan. Each record gives: J gene, D gene, clone size, V gene, CDR3 protein, CDR3 DNA. D genes are given only for firm matches. Clone size appears in some rows only: once, few, many, or a class for an expanded clone.

TRBJ2-2,.,.,TRBV30,CAWSRLGLTGELFF,TGTGCCTGGAGTCGACTAGGTCTCACCGGGGAGCTGTTTTTT
TRBJ2-1,.,few,TRBV5-1,CASTRNNEQFF,TGCGCCAGCACCCGCAACAATGAGCAGTTCTTC
TRBJ2-7,.,.,TRBV7-2,CASSLRSGSYEQYF,TGTGCCAGCAGCTTACGAAGCGGCTCCTACGAGCAGTACTTC
TRBJ1-6,TRBD1,many,TRBV28,CASSPLGTAGIYNPLHF,TGTGCCAGCAGTCCACTTGGGACAGCCGGGATCTATAATCCCCTCCACTTT
TRBJ2-3,.,few,TRBV10-2,CASSEGASRFTDTQYF,TGCGCCAGCAGTGAGGGAGCTAGCAGATTTACAGATACGCAGTATTTT
TRBJ2-7,.,few,TRBV21-1,CASSKPRKFLLRGQYF,TGTGCCAGCAGCAAACCGCGGAAATTCCTGTTACGAGGGCAGTACTTC
TRBJ2-2,TRBD2,.,TRBV6-5,CASSRTGTSGRDTGELFF,TGTGCCAGCAGTCGTACCGGGACTAGCGGGAGGGACACCGGGGAGCTGTTTTTT
TRBJ2-1,.,few,TRBV6-2/TRBV6-3,CASSYSAREPDGEQFF,TGTGCCAGCAGTTACTCCGCCAGGGAACCTGACGGTGAGCAGTTCTTC
TRBJ1-1,.,many,TRBV20-1,CSAGDTGLNTEAFF,TGCAGTGCCGGGGACACGGGTCTGAACACTGAAGCTTTCTTT
TRBJ1-1,TRBD1,.,TRBV29-1,CSVAGGASTEAFF,TGCAGCGTTGCAGGGGGCGCGAGCACTGAAGCTTTCTTT
TRBJ1-1,.,.,TRBV6-6,CASSLVDNEAFF,TGTGCCAGCAGTTTGGTAGATAATGAAGCTTTCTTT
TRBJ1-5,.,few,TRBV7-9,CASSLQGNQPQHF,TGTGCCAGCAGCTTACAGGGCAATCAGCCCCAGCATTTT
TRBJ1-1,.,.,TRBV29-1,CSVVSGGTEAFF,TGCAGCGTTGTAAGTGGGGGCACTGAAGCTTTCTTT
TRBJ1-5,.,.,TRBV10-3,CAISESNDQPQHF,TGTGCCATCAGTGAGTCGAACGATCAGCCCCAGCATTTT
TRBJ2-6,TRBD1,many,TRBV7-2,CASRGQVSGANVLTF,TGTGCCAGCAGGGGACAGGTCTCTGGGGCCAACGTCCTGACTTTC
TRBJ2-1,TRBD2,few,TRBV7-8,CASSLSRLAGEQFF,TGTGCCAGCAGCTTATCGCGTCTAGCGGGTGAGCAGTTCTTC
TRBJ2-5,.,.,TRBV9,CASSVIQGETQYF,TGTGCCAGCAGCGTAATCCAGGGGGAGACCCAGTACTTC
TRBJ1-6,.,.,TRBV20-1,CSVGSASPLHF,TGCAGTGTAGGGAGCGCTTCACCCCTCCACTTT
TRBJ2-2,TRBD2,.,TRBV6-5,CASSRGVGNGELFF,TGTGCCAGCAGTCGGGGGGTCGGAAACGGGGAGCTGTTTTTT
TRBJ2-2,.,many,TRBV24-1,CATSPAGFTGELFF,TGTGCCACCAGCCCGGCAGGGTTCACCGGGGAGCTGTTTTTT
TRBJ2-1,TRBD2,.,TRBV3-1,CASSQTSGGEQFF,TGTGCCAGCAGCCAGACTAGCGGCGGGGAGCAGTTCTTC
TRBJ2-1,.,many,TRBV6-2/TRBV6-3,CASSHIVGEQFF,TGTGCCAGCAGTCACATTGTGGGTGAGCAGTTCTTC
TRBJ2-2,.,many,TRBV6-2/TRBV6-3,CASMGGAHRNTGELFF,TGTGCCAGCATGGGGGGAGCCCACCGCAACACCGGGGAGCTGTTTTTT
TRBJ2-7,.,.,TRBV14,CASSHLGRDEQYF,TGTGCCAGCAGCCACTTGGGAAGGGACGAGCAGTACTTC
TRBJ2-5,TRBD2,.,TRBV5-1,CASSSNNLADQETQYF,TGCGCCAGCAGCTCGAATAACCTAGCGGACCAAGAGACCCAGTACTTC
TRBJ1-1,TRBD1,.,TRBV7-8,CASSLAQGVGTEAFF,TGTGCCAGCAGCTTAGCCCAGGGGGTAGGGACTGAAGCTTTCTTT
TRBJ2-3,.,many,TRBV9,CASSVADTQYF,TGTGCCAGCAGCGTAGCAGATACGCAGTATTTT
TRBJ2-3,.,few,TRBV24-1,CATSADGRTDTQYF,TGTGCCACCAGTGCCGACGGCCGCACAGATACGCAGTATTTT
TRBJ1-6,TRBD1,few,TRBV27,CASSLSQGATSPLHF,TGTGCCAGCAGTTTAAGTCAGGGGGCTACGTCACCCCTCCACTTT
TRBJ1-5,.,few,TRBV5-1,CASSLQGNSNQPQHF,TGCGCCAGCAGCCTCCAGGGGAATAGCAATCAGCCCCAGCATTTT
TRBJ2-7,TRBD1,many,TRBV28,CASSQGAGPLEQYF,TGTGCCAGCAGTCAGGGGGCCGGGCCCCTCGAGCAGTACTTC
TRBJ2-3,.,.,TRBV24-1,CATSDPLDTQYF,TGTGCCACCAGTGACCCGCTAGATACGCAGTATTTT
TRBJ2-5,.,few,TRBV30,CAWSPGRNFQETQYF,TGTGCCTGGAGCCCGGGGCGGAACTTCCAAGAGACCCAGTACTTC
TRBJ1-1,.,many,TRBV10-2,CASSESTVTEAFF,TGCGCCAGCAGTGAGTCGACCGTGACTGAAGCTTTCTTT
TRBJ2-5,.,many,TRBV19,CASSIGEVQETQYF,TGTGCCAGTAGTATTGGCGAAGTCCAAGAGACCCAGTACTTC
TRBJ1-1,.,few,TRBV27,CASMLNTEAFF,TGTGCCAGCATGTTGAACACTGAAGCTTTCTTT
TRBJ2-7,.,many,TRBV27,CASSLSFGEQYF,TGTGCCAGCAGTTTAAGTTTCGGCGAGCAGTACTTC
TRBJ1-1,.,.,TRBV7-9,CASSLNTVNTEAFF,TGTGCCAGCAGCTTAAACACAGTGAACACTGAAGCTTTCTTT
TRBJ2-3,TRBD2,.,TRBV5-4,CASSPLAGGADTQYF,TGTGCCAGCAGCCCACTAGCGGGGGGCGCAGATACGCAGTATTTT
TRBJ2-7,.,.,TRBV14,CASSRLYYEQYF,TGTGCCAGCAGCCGCCTATACTACGAGCAGTACTTC
TRBJ2-1,TRBD1,few,TRBV24-1,CATRDRGRNEQFF,TGTGCCACCCGGGACAGGGGAAGGAATGAGCAGTTCTTC
TRBJ2-7,.,many,TRBV20-1,CSARDRVGASYEQYF,TGCAGTGCTAGAGATCGGGTAGGGGCGAGTTACGAGCAGTACTTC
TRBJ2-5,.,few,TRBV18,CASSLGGGNQETQYF,TGTGCCAGCTCACTGGGAGGCGGTAACCAAGAGACCCAGTACTTC
TRBJ2-2,TRBD2,.,TRBV6-5,CASRPGLAGFGTGELFF,TGTGCCAGCAGGCCGGGACTAGCGGGGTTTGGCACCGGGGAGCTGTTTTTT
TRBJ2-1,TRBD2,many,TRBV9,CASSVVGLAGRDEQFF,TGTGCCAGCAGCGTAGTTGGGCTAGCGGGAAGAGATGAGCAGTTCTTC
TRBJ1-1,.,many,TRBV29-1,CSVLRYTEAFF,TGCAGCGTTCTCCGTTACACTGAAGCTTTCTTT
TRBJ2-1,TRBD2,many,TRBV7-2,CASSSSWDYPEQFF,TGTGCCAGCAGCTCAAGCTGGGACTACCCCGAGCAGTTCTTC
TRBJ2-2,TRBD2,many,TRBV7-3,CASSLSGRNNGELFF,TGTGCCAGCAGCTTAAGCGGGAGGAACAACGGGGAGCTGTTTTTT
TRBJ2-2,TRBD1,.,TRBV19,CASRRGQGQAGELFF,TGTGCCAGTAGGCGGGGACAGGGACAAGCCGGGGAGCTGTTTTTT
TRBJ2-3,TRBD2,.,TRBV7-2,CASSLGDSGSAGDTQYF,TGTGCCAGCAGCTTAGGGGATAGCGGGAGTGCGGGAGATACGCAGTATTTT
TRBJ2-3,.,many,TRBV7-2,CASSPTADTQYF,TGTGCCAGCAGCCCCACAGCCGATACGCAGTATTTT
TRBJ1-5,.,.,TRBV20-1,CSARTGGGNQPQHF,TGCAGTGCTAGAACCGGGGGCGGAAATCAGCCCCAGCATTTT
TRBJ1-2,.,.,TRBV18,CASSPARDYYGYTF,TGTGCCAGCTCACCAGCCAGGGATTACTATGGCTACACCTTC
TRBJ2-6,.,.,TRBV29-1,CSYRSSGANVLTF,TGCAGCTATCGGAGCTCTGGGGCCAACGTCCTGACTTTC
TRBJ1-1,.,many,TRBV6-2/TRBV6-3,CASRDGLEAFF,TGTGCCAGCAGGGACGGTCTGGAAGCTTTCTTT
TRBJ2-7,.,few,TRBV11-3,CASSPDSHEQYF,TGTGCCAGCAGCCCGGACAGCCACGAGCAGTACTTC
TRBJ1-3,TRBD1,.,TRBV6-5,CASRSLPQGRGNTIYF,TGTGCCAGCAGAAGCCTTCCACAGGGGCGCGGAAACACCATATATTTT
TRBJ1-1,.,few,TRBV24-1,CATSDANTEAFF,TGTGCCACCAGTGACGCCAACACTGAAGCTTTCTTT
TRBJ2-1,.,many,TRBV7-2,CASSLGAYNEQFF,TGTGCCAGCAGCTTAGGAGCGTACAATGAGCAGTTCTTC
TRBJ1-6,.,.,TRBV7-3,CASRMTGANSPLHF,TGTGCCAGCAGAATGACAGGCGCTAATTCACCCCTCCACTTT